This T cell receptor (beta chain) was observed in a study of blood T cells in healthy people across ages. Primers used in a second PCR of roughly 6 to 11 cycles were a sample-barcoded 5' primer and a J-beta primer mix. TCRdb analysed the 5' RACE reads with MiXCR anew, one entry per CDR3 protein. The data contain 760,000 or so distinct CDR3 sequences, 20% to 25% of them singletons. Germline lookup yields CDR1 SQVTM and CDR2 ANQGSEA. This CDR3 has 18 amino acids. With V trimmed by 6 bases and J by 0 bases, 18 bases remained unmatched. Separately, the same data were catalogued under a study of T cells of mothers and their children. From that paper: The study obtained over 8 million TCR beta CDR3 reads per mother and around 3 million per child.

Sequencing was performed on blood. This chain uses TRBV29-1 with TRBJ2-7, with 9 bases lining up with TRBD1. This clonotype originated in a boy aged 5-17 years in good health. CDR3 sequence reads: CSVVSGYRGPSSSYEQYF. CDR3 nucleotide sequence: TGCAGCGTCGTAAGTGGATACAGGGGGCCGTCCAGCTCCTACGAGCAGTACTTC.